This record covers a single T cell receptor (delta chain). Its matching antigen is unknown. The amino acid sequence in TCRdb belongs to a much larger clone and departs from this DNA's translation at residue 6, likely a sequencing read error; the sequence shown is translated from the DNA. This sample was taken from a study of γδ T cells in repeated Plasmodium falciparum infection. Overall study context: Malian children with intense seasonal malaria exposure were compared with matched Australian children. Broader study findings: Repeated controlled infections reportedly drove waves of new clonotype selection in Vdelta2-negative, mostly Vdelta1+, gammadelta repertoires. The Malian cohort came from a small rural village of predominantly one ethnic group. Vgamma9/Vdelta2+ T cells showed a stable polyclonal repertoire with shared TCRgamma sequences.

V shed 3 bases and J shed 0 bases, with 23 bases lying between them. This CDR3 spans 19 amino acids. Germline CDR1 is TSWWSYY and CDR2 is QGS. Flow sorting of PBMC yielded separate Vgamma9/Vdelta2+ and Vdelta2-negative gammadelta T cell populations for bulk repertoire analysis. TCRdb re-called the multiplex PCR reads using CATT. Among tens of thousands of delta-chain clones listed, less than 1% were seen once. Sample: gamma-delta T cells from blood. This rearrangement joins TRDV1 to TRDJ1; D is possibly TRDD2 (6 bases). The receptor was derived from a pool of human donors (malaria-infected and uninfected, not separated). CDR3 amino acids: CALGDAGLPDRSYTDKLIF. The CDR3 DNA follows: TGTGCTCTTGGGGATGCCGGCCTTCCGGATAGGTCGTACACCGATAAACTCATCTTT.